This T cell receptor (beta chain) was sequenced in a study of CD8 T cells in Susac syndrome. From blood CD8+ and CD4+ T cells, TCR beta sequences were generated. It was healthy donors who served as the controls, matched for age and sex. Negative isolation yielded CD8+ and CD4+ T cells; FACS enriched TEMRA cells. When the RNA was reverse transcribed, random hexamers were used with an input of about 0.5 to 1 ug. The TCR beta CDR3 was amplified by immunoSEQ multiplex PCR across 54 Vbeta, 13 Jbeta. TCRdb recomputed calls from the immunoSEQ multiplex PCR reads with MiXCR, one row per CDR3 protein. There are some 120,000 distinct CDR3 sequences in the sample; 85% to 95% occur only once, and approximately 0.12% lies in the top ten. Sequencing was carried out using CD8+ T cells from PBMCs. This clonotype originated in a human donor in good health.

DNA for the CDR3: TGCGCCAGCAGCCTCCAGCCAGGGCCCGATGGGGAAGCTTTCTTT. Residues: CASSLQPGPDGEAFF. The genes are TRBV4-3 and TRBJ1-1, with D possibly matching TRBD1 (5 bases). This CDR3 is 15 amino acids long. Deletions cut 4 bases from V and 8 bases from J, with 20 bases between. CDR1 is LGHNA, CDR2 YSLEER, per germline.